This entry concerns a single T cell receptor beta chain. Antigen specificity is unknown. This specimen comes from a study of T cell repertoires in cytomegalovirus infection. Study details: HLA-B-restricted CMV epitopes that are well studied, plus recently identified HLA-C-restricted ones, were used by the study. Indications of both CMV infection and matching HLA type were provided by public TCR beta signatures. Whole-study results and caveats: Carriers of CMV and the relevant HLA type were discriminated by public TCR beta frequency. The ex vivo response showed dominance by HLA-C-restricted CMV-specific TCR beta clonotypes.

V was trimmed by 6 bases and J by 2 bases, leaving 14 bases between them. Per germline, CDR1 SNHLY and CDR2 FYNNEI. CDR3 length equals 15 residues. TCRdb itself ran the reads through MiXCR, one entry per CDR3 protein. This sample yields 900,000 to 950,000 distinct CDR3 sequences, of which approximately 31% are seen a single time; over 11% belongs to the top ten. The sequence derives from a human donor in good health (CMV status not recorded). Some clones in this sample may be carry-over from other donors' samples. The chain carries TRBV2 and TRBJ2-1; D may be TRBD1 (5 bases). The material sequenced was cultured CD8+ T cells from PBMCs, taken from culture after CMV antigen stimulation. The CDR3 DNA is TGTGCCAGCAGGGAACAGGAAAGTCCCTACAATGAGCAGTTCTTC. Protein: CASREQESPYNEQFF.